Sequencing of this T cell receptor beta chain was carried out in a study of control samples from healthy donors and cancer patients. The germline V gene has CDR1 SNHLY and CDR2 FYNNEI. V was pared by 2 bases and J by 3 bases, with 8 bases between. The CDR3 spans 14 residues. The assay was immunoSEQ multiplex PCR, and TCRdb's table has in-frame clones only and misses some. The data show about 100,000 clones, more than 85% seen once. The origin of this receptor is a woman aged 50 to 60 in good health. Source material: blood. This chain connects TRBV2 to TRBJ1-5; D is perhaps TRBD1 (6 bases). DNA for the CDR3: TGTGCCAGCAGTGAACAGGGGTACAATCAGCCCCAGCATTTT. This gives the protein CASSEQGYNQPQHF. Full variable domain (remainder filled in from reference TRBV2 and TRBJ1-5): EPEVTQTPSHQVTQMGQEVILRCVPISNHLYFYWYRQILGQKVEFLVSFYNNEISEKSEIFDDQFSVERPDGSNFTLKIRSTKLEDSAMYFCASSEQGYNQPQHFGDGTRLSIL.